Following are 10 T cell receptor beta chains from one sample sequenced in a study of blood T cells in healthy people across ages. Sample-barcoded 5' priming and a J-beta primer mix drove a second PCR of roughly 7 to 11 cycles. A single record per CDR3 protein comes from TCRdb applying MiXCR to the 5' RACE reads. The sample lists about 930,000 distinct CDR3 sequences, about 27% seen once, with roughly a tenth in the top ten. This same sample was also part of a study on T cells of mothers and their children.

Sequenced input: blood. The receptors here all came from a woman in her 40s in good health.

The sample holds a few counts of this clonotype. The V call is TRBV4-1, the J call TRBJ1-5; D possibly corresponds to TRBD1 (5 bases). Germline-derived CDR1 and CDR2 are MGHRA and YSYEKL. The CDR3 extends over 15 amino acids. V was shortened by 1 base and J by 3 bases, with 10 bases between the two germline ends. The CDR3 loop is CASSQVPQVNQPQHF. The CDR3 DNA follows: TGCGCCAGCAGCCAAGTCCCACAGGTCAATCAGCCCCAGCATTTT.

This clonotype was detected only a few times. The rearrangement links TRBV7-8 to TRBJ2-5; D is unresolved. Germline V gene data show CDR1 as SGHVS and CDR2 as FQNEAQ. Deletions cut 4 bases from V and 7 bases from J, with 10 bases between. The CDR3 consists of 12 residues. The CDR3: CASSSLSGTQYF. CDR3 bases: TGTGCCAGCAGCTCTCTCTCGGGGACCCAGTACTTC.

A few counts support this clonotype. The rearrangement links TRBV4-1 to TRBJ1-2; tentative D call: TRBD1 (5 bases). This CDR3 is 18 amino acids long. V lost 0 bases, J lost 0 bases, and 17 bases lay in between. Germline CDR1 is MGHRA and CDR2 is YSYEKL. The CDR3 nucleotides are TGCGCCAGCAGCCAAGATGATGGGACTTACAAAGCTAACTATGGCTACACCTTC. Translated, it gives CASSQDDGTYKANYGYTF.

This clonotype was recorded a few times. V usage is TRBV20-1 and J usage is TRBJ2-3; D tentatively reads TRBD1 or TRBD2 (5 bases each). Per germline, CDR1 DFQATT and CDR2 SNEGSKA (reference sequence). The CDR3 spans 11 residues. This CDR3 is CNAYLGESQYF. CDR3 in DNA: TGCAATGCATACTTGGGGGAATCGCAGTATTTT.

CDR3 sequence (DNA): TGTGCCAGCTCACCATCAAGTCTCTCCAATGAGCAGTTCTTC. This gives the protein CASSPSSLSNEQFF. The genes are TRBV18 and TRBJ2-1; D remains ambiguous. Germline-derived CDR1 and CDR2 are KGHSH and LQKENI. The germline V and J ends were trimmed by 2 bases and 6 bases, with 11 bases remaining between them. This CDR3 contains 14 residues.

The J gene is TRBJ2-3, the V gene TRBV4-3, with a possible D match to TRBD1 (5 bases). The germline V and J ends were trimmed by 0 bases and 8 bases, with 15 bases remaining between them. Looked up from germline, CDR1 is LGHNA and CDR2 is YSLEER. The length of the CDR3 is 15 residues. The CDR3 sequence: CASSQDQGMRGTQYF. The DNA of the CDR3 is TGCGCCAGCAGCCAAGATCAGGGAATGCGAGGTACGCAGTATTTT.

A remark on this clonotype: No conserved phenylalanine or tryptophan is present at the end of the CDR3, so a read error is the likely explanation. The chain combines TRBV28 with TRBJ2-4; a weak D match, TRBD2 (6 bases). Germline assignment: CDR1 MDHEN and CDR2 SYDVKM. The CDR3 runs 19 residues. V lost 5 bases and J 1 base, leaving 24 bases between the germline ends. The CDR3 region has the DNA TGTGCCAGCAGTACCCGAGGCGGGATCGGTATGGTTGCCAAAAACATTCAGTACTGC. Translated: CASSTRGGIGMVAKNIQYC.

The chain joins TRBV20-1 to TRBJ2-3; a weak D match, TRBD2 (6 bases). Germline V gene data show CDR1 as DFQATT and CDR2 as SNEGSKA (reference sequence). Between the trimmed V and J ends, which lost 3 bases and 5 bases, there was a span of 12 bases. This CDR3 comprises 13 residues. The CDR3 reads CSARPAGIDTQYF. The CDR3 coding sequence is TGCAGTGCTAGGCCGGCGGGGATAGATACGCAGTATTTT.

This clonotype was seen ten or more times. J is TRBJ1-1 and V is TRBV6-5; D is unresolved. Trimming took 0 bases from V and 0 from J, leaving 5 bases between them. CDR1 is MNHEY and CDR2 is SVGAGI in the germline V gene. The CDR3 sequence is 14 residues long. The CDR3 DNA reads TGTGCCAGCAGTTACTCCCAAATGAACACTGAAGCTTTCTTT. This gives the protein CASSYSQMNTEAFF.

DNA of the CDR3: TGCGCCAGCAGCCAACCCCGGGACACGGGCGGTGGTGGCTACACCTTC. Translating it yields CASSQPRDTGGGGYTF. This chain uses TRBV4-3 with TRBJ1-2; D possibly corresponds to TRBD1 (6 bases). Germline CDR1 and CDR2: LGHNA and YSLEER. Between the trimmed V and J ends, which lost 2 bases and 7 bases, there was a span of 20 bases. The CDR3 has 16 residues.